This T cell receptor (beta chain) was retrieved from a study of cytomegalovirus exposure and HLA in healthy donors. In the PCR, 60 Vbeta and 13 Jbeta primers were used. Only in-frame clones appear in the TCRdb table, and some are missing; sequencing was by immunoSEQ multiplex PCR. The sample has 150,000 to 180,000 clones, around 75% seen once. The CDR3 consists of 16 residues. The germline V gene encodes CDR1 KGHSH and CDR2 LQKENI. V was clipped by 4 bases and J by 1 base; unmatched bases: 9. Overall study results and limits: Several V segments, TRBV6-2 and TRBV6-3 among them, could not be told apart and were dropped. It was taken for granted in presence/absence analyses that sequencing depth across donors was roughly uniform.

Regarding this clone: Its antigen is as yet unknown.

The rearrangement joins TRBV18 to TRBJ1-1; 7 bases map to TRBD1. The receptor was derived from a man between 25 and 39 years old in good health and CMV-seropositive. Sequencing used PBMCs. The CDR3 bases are TGTGCCAGCTCACTATCCTCCGGGACAGCGAACACTGAAGCTTTCTTT. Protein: CASSLSSGTANTEAFF.